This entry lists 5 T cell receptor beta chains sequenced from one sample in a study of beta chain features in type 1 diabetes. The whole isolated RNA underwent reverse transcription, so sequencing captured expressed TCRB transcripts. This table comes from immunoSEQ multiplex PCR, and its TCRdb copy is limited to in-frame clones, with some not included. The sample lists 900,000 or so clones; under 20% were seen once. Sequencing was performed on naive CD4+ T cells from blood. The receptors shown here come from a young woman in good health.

The CDR3 loop is CASSLVSSGRYEQYF. CDR3 DNA: TGTGCCAGCAGCTTGGTTTCTAGCGGGAGATATGAGCAGTACTTC. V and J are TRBV5-6 and TRBJ2-7; TRBD2 matches 10 bases. There are 15 residues in the CDR3. From germline, CDR1 is SGHDT and CDR2 YYEEEE. The junction had 7 bases not matched to a gene; V was cut back by 0 bases and J by 7 bases. Variable domain in full (rest from reference TRBV5-6 and TRBJ2-7): DAGVTQSPTHLIKTRGQQVTLRCSPKSGHDTVSWYQQALGQGPQFIFQYYEEEERQRGNFPDRFSGHQFPNYSSELNVNALLLGDSALYLCASSLVSSGRYEQYFGPGTRLTVT.

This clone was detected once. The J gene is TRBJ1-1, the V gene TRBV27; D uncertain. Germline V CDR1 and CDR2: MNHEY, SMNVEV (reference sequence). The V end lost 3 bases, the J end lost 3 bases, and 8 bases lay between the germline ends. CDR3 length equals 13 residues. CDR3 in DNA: TGTGCCAGCAGTTTCCATGAAGACACTGAAGCTTTCTTT. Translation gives CASSFHEDTEAFF.

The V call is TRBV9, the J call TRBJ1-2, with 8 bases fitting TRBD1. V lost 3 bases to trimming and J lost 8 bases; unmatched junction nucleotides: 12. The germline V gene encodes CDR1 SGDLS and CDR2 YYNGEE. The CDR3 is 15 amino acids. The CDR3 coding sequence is TGTGCCAGCAGCGGACAGGGGACAGTCCCGATGGGCTACACCTTC. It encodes CASSGQGTVPMGYTF.

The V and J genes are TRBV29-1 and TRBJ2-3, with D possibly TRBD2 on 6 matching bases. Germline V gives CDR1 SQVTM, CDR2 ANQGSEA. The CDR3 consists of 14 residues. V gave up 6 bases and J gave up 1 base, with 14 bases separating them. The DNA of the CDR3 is TGCAGCGTGGAGGGGTGGGCCCGCACAGATACGCAGTATTTT. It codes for CSVEGWARTDTQYF.

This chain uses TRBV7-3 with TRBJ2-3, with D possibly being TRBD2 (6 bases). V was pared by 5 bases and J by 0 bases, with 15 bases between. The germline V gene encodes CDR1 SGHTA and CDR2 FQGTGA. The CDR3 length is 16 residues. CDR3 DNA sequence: TGTGCCAGCAGCCCATACCCGGGAGAGAGCACAGATACGCAGTATTTT. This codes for CASSPYPGESTDTQYF.